This T cell receptor (beta chain) stems from a study of blood T cell repertoires in COVID-19. Germline values: CDR1 SGHAT, CDR2 FQNNGV. The CDR3 sequence is 12 residues long. V dropped 7 bases and J dropped 2 bases, with 9 bases sitting between them. This clone was observed once. Assay used: immunoSEQ multiplex PCR; TCRdb lists only in-frame clones, some missing. Altogether over 130,000 clones are present, 80% to 90% being singletons, with the ten largest covering 2.5% to 4%. This chain connects TRBV11-2 to TRBJ2-7, with TRBD2 as a possible D gene (5 bases). This TCR came from a man aged 65 to 79 with acute or convalescent COVID-19. Sequencing input: peripheral blood. The CDR3 DNA follows: TGTGCCAGCAACACCGGGGCCTACGAGCAGTACTTC. Amino acid sequence: CASNTGAYEQYF.